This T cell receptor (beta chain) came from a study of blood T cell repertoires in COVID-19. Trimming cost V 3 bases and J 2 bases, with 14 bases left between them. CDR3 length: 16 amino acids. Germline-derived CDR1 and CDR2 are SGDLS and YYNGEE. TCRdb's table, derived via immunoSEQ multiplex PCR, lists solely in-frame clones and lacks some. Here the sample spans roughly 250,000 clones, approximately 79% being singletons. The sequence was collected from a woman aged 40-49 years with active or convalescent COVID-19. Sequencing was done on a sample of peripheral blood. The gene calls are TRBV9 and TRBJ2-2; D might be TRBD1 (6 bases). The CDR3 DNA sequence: TGTGCCAGCAGCGAGCCGAGGGGGTTCAACACCGGGGAGCTGTTTTTT. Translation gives CASSEPRGFNTGELFF.